The rows below give T cell receptor beta chains drawn from one sample of a study of blood T cells in healthy people across ages. TCRdb re-called the 5' RACE reads through MiXCR, storing one row per CDR3 protein. This table holds hundreds of thousands of distinct CDR3 sequences, roughly 48% found once. The specimen was blood. The receptors shown here come from a man aged 30-40 years in good health. Each CDR3 is given with its conserved first and last residue. D genes are given only for firm matches. Size is stated for part of the rows, as once, few or many counts, or as a class when the clone is expanded.

>TRBD1|TRBJ2-3|TRBV5-1|-
TGCGCCAGCAGTCCTGGACAGGGGGCCCCAGATACGCAGTATTTT
CASSPGQGAPDTQYF
>-|TRBJ1-2|TRBV3-1|-
TGTGCCAGCAGCCAAGGATGGACAGCTATACATGGCTACACCTTC
CASSQGWTAIHGYTF
>-|TRBJ1-1|TRBV6-5|-
TGTGCCAGCAGTTACTCAGGCAGCCCAGGCACTGAAGCTTTCTTT
CASSYSGSPGTEAFF
>TRBD2|TRBJ2-2|TRBV7-6|-
TGTGTCAGCAGCGGAAGCGGGGGGATCGGGGAGCTGTTTTTT
CVSSGSGGIGELFF
>-|TRBJ2-5|TRBV6-5|-
TGTGCCAGCTCCTTTGACTGGACGGAGTTGGAGACCCAGTACTTC
CASSFDWTELETQYF
>TRBD1|TRBJ2-7|TRBV29-1|few
TGCAGCGTCGGGACAGGGGGTTTCTCCTACGAGCAGTACTTC
CSVGTGGFSYEQYF
>TRBD2|TRBJ2-5|TRBV4-2|-
TGTGCCAGCAGCCCAGGGAGCGGGGGGGAAGAGACCCAGTACTTC
CASSPGSGGEETQYF
>-|TRBJ2-7|TRBV10-3|-
TGTGCCATCAGGGGGGGGGCCGGCTCCTACGAGCAGTACTTC
CAIRGGAGSYEQYF
>-|TRBJ2-3|TRBV15|-
TGTGCCACCAGCAGAGATTTGTCGGCAGATACGCAGTATTTT
CATSRDLSADTQYF
>-|TRBJ2-3|TRBV20-1|few
TGCAGTGCTAGAACCTCCATCAGAGATACGCAGTATTTT
CSARTSIRDTQYF
>-|TRBJ2-7|TRBV20-1|-
TGCAGTGCCCCCGGGTGGTACGAGCAGTACTTC
CSAPGWYEQYF